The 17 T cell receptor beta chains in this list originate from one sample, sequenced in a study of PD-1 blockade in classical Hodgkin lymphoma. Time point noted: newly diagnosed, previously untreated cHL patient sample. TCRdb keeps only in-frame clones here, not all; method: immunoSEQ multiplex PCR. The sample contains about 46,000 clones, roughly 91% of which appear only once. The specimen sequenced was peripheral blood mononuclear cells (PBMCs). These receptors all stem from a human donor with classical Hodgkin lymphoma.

The CDR3 sequence is CASSYIGEGTEAFF. Here the CDR3 DNA reads TGCGCCAGCAGCTATATAGGGGAGGGGACTGAAGCTTTCTTT. This chain connects TRBV5-1 to TRBJ1-1, with D maybe TRBD1 (5 bases). The CDR3 contains 14 residues. Germline V CDR1 and CDR2: SGHRS, YFSETQ. V shed 3 bases and J shed 5 bases, with 14 bases lying between them.

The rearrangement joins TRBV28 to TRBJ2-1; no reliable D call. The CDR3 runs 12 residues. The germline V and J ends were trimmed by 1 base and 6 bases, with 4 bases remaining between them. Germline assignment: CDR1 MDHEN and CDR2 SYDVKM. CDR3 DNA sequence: TGTGCCAGCAGTTTATATCCCAATGAGCAGTTCTTC. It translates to CASSLYPNEQFF.

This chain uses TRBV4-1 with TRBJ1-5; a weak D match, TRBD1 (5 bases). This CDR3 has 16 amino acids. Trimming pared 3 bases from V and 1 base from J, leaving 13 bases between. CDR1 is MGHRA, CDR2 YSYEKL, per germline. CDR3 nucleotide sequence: TGCGCCAGCAGCCACCCGGTCCCAGGGAGCAATCAGCCCCAGCATTTT. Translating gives CASSHPVPGSNQPQHF.

CDR3 bases: TGTGCCAGCAGTGACTCCGGGTTTTCAGATACGCAGTATTTT. It encodes CASSDSGFSDTQYF. The chain couples TRBV6-1 to TRBJ2-3; D is uncertain. The V end was cut by 3 bases, the J end by 4 bases, with 11 bases between. Germline-derived CDR1 and CDR2 are MNHNS and SASEGT. CDR3 size: 14 residues.

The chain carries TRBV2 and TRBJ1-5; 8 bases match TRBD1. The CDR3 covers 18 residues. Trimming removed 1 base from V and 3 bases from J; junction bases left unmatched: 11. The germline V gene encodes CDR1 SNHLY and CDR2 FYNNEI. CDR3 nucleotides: TGTGCCAGCAGTGAAGGGGTCGGGACAGGCGTTCACAATCAGCCCCAGCATTTT. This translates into CASSEGVGTGVHNQPQHF.

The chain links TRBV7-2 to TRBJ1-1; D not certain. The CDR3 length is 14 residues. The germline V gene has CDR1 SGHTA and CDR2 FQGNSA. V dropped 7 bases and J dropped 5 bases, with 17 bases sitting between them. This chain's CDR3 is CASTDGPGGTEAFF. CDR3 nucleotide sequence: TGTGCCAGCACCGATGGACCCGGCGGGACTGAAGCTTTCTTT.

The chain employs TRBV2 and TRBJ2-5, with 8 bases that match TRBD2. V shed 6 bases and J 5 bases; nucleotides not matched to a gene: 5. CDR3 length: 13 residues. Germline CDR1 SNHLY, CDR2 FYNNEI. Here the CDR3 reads CASSSGRWETQYF. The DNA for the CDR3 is TGTGCCAGCAGCAGCGGGAGATGGGAGACCCAGTACTTC.

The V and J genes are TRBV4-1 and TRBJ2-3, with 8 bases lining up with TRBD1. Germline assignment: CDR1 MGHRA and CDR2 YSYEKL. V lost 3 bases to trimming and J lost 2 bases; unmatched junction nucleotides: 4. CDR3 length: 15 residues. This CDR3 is CASSQGQAVTDTQYF. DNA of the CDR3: TGCGCCAGCAGCCAGGGACAGGCAGTCACAGATACGCAGTATTTT.

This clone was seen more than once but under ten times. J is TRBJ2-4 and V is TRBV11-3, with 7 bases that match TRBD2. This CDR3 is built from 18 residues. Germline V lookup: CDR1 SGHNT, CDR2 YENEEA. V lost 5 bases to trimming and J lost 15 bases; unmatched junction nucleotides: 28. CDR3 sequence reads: CASSPSDTPGTGGNELYF. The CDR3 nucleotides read TGTGCCAGCAGCCCTTCCGACACCCCCGGGACCGGGGGGAATGAACTGTACTTC.

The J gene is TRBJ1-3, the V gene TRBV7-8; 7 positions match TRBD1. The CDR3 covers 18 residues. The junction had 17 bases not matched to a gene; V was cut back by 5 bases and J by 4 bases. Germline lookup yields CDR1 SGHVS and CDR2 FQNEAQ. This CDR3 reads CASSPLRGPSNAGNTIYF. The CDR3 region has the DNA TGTGCCAGCAGCCCACTAAGGGGGCCATCAAACGCCGGAAACACCATATATTTT.

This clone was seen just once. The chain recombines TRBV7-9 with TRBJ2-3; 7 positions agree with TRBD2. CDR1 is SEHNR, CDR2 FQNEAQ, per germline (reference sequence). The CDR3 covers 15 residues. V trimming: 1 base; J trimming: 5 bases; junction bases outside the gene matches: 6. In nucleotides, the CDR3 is TGTGCCAGCAGCTTAGGGGGGAGGGCCCGAGATACGCAGTATTTT. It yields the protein CASSLGGRARDTQYF.

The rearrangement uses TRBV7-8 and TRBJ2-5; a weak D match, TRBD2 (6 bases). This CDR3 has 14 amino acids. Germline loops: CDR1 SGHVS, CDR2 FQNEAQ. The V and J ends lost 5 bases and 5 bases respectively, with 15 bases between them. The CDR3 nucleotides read TGTGCCAGCAGCCAAACGGGGGTAGGCGAGACCCAGTACTTC. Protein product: CASSQTGVGETQYF. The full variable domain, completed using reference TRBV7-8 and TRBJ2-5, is GAGVSQSPRYKVAKRGQDVALRCDPISGHVSLFWYQQALGQGPEFLTYFQNEAQLDKSGLPSDRFFAERPEGSVSTLKIQRTQQEDSAVYLCASSQTGVGETQYFGPGTRLLVL.

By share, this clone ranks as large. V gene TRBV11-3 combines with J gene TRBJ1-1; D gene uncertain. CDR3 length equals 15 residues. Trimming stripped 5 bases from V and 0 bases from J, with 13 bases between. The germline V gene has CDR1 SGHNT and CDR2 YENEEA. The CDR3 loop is CASSPPENMNTEAFF. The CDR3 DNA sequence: TGTGCCAGCAGCCCCCCCGAGAACATGAACACTGAAGCTTTCTTT.

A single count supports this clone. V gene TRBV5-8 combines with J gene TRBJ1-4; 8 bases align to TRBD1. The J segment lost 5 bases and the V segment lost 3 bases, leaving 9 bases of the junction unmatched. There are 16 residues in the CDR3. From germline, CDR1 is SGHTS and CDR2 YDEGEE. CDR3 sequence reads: CASSSPRTGRNEKLFF. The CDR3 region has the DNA TGTGCCAGCAGCTCCCCACGGACAGGGAGGAATGAAAAACTGTTTTTT.

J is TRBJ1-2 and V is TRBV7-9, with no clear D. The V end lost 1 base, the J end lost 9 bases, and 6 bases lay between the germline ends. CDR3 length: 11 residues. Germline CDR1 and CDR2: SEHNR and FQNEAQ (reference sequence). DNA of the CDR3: TGTGCCAGCAGCTTAGGTGACAGCTACACCTTC. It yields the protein CASSLGDSYTF.

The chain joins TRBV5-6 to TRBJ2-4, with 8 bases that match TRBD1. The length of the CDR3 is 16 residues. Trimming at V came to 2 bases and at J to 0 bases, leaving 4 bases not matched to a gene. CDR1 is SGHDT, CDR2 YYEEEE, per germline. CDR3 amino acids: CASSFGRGLAKNIQYF. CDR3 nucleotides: TGTGCCAGCAGCTTTGGCAGGGGGCTAGCCAAAAACATTCAGTACTTC.

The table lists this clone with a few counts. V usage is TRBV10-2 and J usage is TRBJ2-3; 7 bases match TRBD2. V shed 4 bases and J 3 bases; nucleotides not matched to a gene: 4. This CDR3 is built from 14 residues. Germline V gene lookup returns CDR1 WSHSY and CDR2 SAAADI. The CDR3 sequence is CASSVLAETDTQYF. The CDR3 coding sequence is TGCGCCAGCAGTGTTCTAGCGGAGACAGATACGCAGTATTTT.